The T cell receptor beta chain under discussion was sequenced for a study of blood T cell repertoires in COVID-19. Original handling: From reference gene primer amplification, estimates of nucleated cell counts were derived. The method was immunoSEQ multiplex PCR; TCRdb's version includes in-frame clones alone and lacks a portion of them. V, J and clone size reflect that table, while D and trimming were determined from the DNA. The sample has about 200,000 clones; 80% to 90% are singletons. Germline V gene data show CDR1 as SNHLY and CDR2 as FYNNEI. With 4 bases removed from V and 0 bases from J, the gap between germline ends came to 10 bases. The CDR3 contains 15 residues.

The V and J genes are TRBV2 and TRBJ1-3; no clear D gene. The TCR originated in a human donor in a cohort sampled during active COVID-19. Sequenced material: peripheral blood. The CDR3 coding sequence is TGTGCCAGCAGTGTCAACGGAGCCTCTGGAAACACCATATATTTT. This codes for CASSVNGASGNTIYF.